This TCR beta chain was retrieved from a study of blood T cell repertoires in COVID-19. Study-wide context: The study drew acute and convalescent COVID-19 samples from the United States, Italy and Spain. T cells, B-cell-depleted T cells, or PBMCs supplied cDNA or gDNA.

This clone counts as medium-sized (0.01 to 0.1%). As processed by the authors: Using reference gene primer amplification, nucleated cell counts were estimated. Repertoires were generated with immunoSEQ multiplex PCR, while TCRdb's copy carries only in-frame clones and drops some. The DNA gave D and trimming, while V, J and clone size come from that table. Counted here are 25,000 to 35,000 clones, roughly nine tenths occurring once; the ten biggest clones make up approximately 9.8%. The CDR3 extends over 16 amino acids. CDR1 is SEHNR and CDR2 is FQNEAQ in the germline V gene (reference sequence). The ends lost 1 base at V and 2 bases at J; junction bases unmatched: 6.

The chain joins TRBV7-9 to TRBJ2-7; TRBD2 agrees at 9 bases. The source material was peripheral blood. The sequence derives from a human donor with active COVID-19. The donor label of this sample is uncertain. DNA of the CDR3: TGTGCCAGCAGCTTAGAGAGTAGCGGGAGACCCTACGAGCAGTACTTC. This encodes CASSLESSGRPYEQYF.